A selection of T cell receptor beta chains follows, all from one sample in a study of T-cell memory formation after mild COVID-19. MiXCR, run by TCRdb on the 5' RACE reads, gives a single entry per CDR3 protein. The sample contains more than 400,000 distinct CDR3 sequences, around a sixth of which appear only once. Sequences were obtained from PBMCs or a T cell subset sorted from them (not recorded which). These TCRs come from an adult woman who had mild COVID-19 (a few samples of this study predate the infection). Cell type and time point are not known. Both conserved end residues are part of each CDR3. The D gene is left open where the match is weak. Part of the rows lack a size; the others show once, few, many or a class for expanded clones.

V gene	CDR3 length	J gene	D gene	clone size	CDR3 protein	CDR3 DNA
TRBV7-9	15	TRBJ1-6	NA	few	CASSLGGQKGSPLHF	TGTGCCAGCAGCTTAGGAGGGCAGAAAGGTTCACCCCTCCACTTT
TRBV15	14	TRBJ2-7	NA	NA	CATSIDRAAYEQYF	TGTGCCACCAGCATTGATAGGGCAGCCTACGAGCAGTACTTC
TRBV4-2	15	TRBJ1-2	NA	NA	CASSQGGDGPYGYTF	TGTGCCAGCAGCCAAGGTGGGGACGGACCCTATGGCTACACCTTC
TRBV19	13	TRBJ1-4	NA	NA	CASARSPNEKLFF	TGTGCCAGTGCCAGGTCACCTAATGAAAAACTGTTTTTT
TRBV5-1	15	TRBJ2-3	NA	NA	CASSLAGRSTDTQYF	TGCGCCAGCAGCTTGGCCGGTCGAAGCACAGATACGCAGTATTTT
TRBV6-2/TRBV6-3	17	TRBJ2-1	NA	few	CASSYSSGTGTYNEQFF	TGTGCCAGCAGTTACTCGAGCGGGACAGGTACCTACAATGAGCAGTTCTTC
TRBV11-3	14	TRBJ2-7	NA	few	CASSLASQGYEQYF	TGTGCCAGCAGCTTAGCCTCCCAGGGCTACGAGCAGTACTTC
TRBV9	15	TRBJ2-1	NA	few	CASSVVGSTDNEQFF	TGTGCCAGCAGCGTAGTGGGGTCCACAGACAATGAGCAGTTCTTC
TRBV7-9	14	TRBJ1-6	NA	NA	CASSRPGYNSPLHF	TGTGCCAGCAGCCGGCCGGGTTATAATTCACCCCTCCACTTT
TRBV20-1	16	TRBJ1-6	TRBD1	NA	CSARWPPGQSNSPLHF	TGCAGTGCACGCTGGCCCCCGGGACAGTCTAATTCACCCCTCCACTTT
TRBV7-9	13	TRBJ2-7	NA	few	CASSPTAAREQYF	TGTGCCAGCAGCCCCACCGCGGCGCGGGAGCAGTACTTC
TRBV5-5	14	TRBJ2-7	TRBD1	NA	CASSGGDRGHEQYF	TGTGCCAGCAGCGGAGGGGACAGGGGCCACGAGCAGTACTTC
TRBV4-3	17	TRBJ2-4	NA	NA	CASSQEGVTGGYRIQYF	TGCGCCAGCAGCCAAGAGGGGGTTACAGGAGGCTATCGCATTCAGTACTTC
TRBV14	14	TRBJ2-7	NA	NA	CASSRDIGAYEQYF	TGTGCCAGCAGCCGGGACATAGGGGCCTACGAGCAGTACTTC
TRBV2	14	TRBJ2-3	NA	once	CASSPRTRRNTQYF	TGTGCCAGCAGTCCCCGGACTCGGAGGAATACGCAGTATTTT
TRBV12-3/TRBV12-4	14	TRBJ2-7	NA	few	CASSFGGRIGEQYF	TGTGCCAGCAGTTTTGGGGGGAGAATCGGGGAGCAGTACTTC
TRBV2	16	TRBJ2-6	NA	NA	CASKRGPSSGANVLTF	TGTGCCAGCAAACGGGGACCCAGCTCTGGGGCCAACGTCCTGACTTTC
TRBV10-3	16	TRBJ2-1	TRBD2	NA	CAISESLAGEGNEQFF	TGTGCCATCAGTGAGTCACTAGCGGGAGAAGGGAATGAGCAGTTCTTC
TRBV7-8	15	TRBJ2-3	TRBD2	NA	CASSATSGGPDTQYF	TGTGCCAGCAGCGCGACTAGCGGGGGACCAGATACGCAGTATTTT
TRBV10-3	14	TRBJ2-7	NA	few	CATRDTGTPYEQYF	TGTGCCACCAGGGACACAGGTACCCCCTACGAGCAGTACTTC
TRBV2	13	TRBJ2-1	NA	NA	CASSEMVGRGQFF	TGTGCCAGCAGTGAAATGGTGGGTCGAGGGCAATTCTTC
TRBV12-3/TRBV12-4	15	TRBJ1-3	NA	few	CASSFLTQGGNTIYF	TGTGCCAGCAGTTTCCTAACACAGGGAGGAAACACCATATATTTT
TRBV19	21	TRBJ2-1	TRBD2	few	CASSIGLMGRGSPSSYNEQFF	TGTGCCAGTAGTATAGGGTTAATGGGGAGGGGCTCCCCCTCCTCCTACAATGAGCAGTTCTTC
TRBV24-1	19	TRBJ2-1	NA	NA	CATQRGRVLRMNLYNEQFF	TGTGCCACTCAAAGAGGCCGGGTCCTAAGAATGAATCTCTACAATGAGCAGTTCTTC
TRBV20-1	12	TRBJ2-3	NA	few	CSVRPGADTQYF	TGCAGTGTTAGACCGGGAGCAGATACGCAGTATTTT
TRBV25-1	14	TRBJ2-7	TRBD1	NA	CASSPNRGGDEQYF	TGTGCCAGCAGTCCTAACAGGGGTGGCGACGAGCAGTACTTC
TRBV2	14	TRBJ2-1	TRBD2	NA	CASTREAPYNEQFF	TGTGCCAGCACCCGGGAGGCCCCCTACAATGAGCAGTTCTTC
TRBV7-9	15	TRBJ2-1	NA	NA	CASSARTNSYNEQFF	TGTGCCAGCAGCGCTAGGACTAACTCCTACAATGAGCAGTTCTTC
TRBV12-3/TRBV12-4	14	TRBJ2-7	NA	few	CASRRTASSYEQYF	TGTGCCAGCAGACGTACCGCTAGTAGTTACGAGCAGTACTTC
TRBV30	14	TRBJ1-2	NA	NA	CAWTPPPGMRGYTF	TGTGCCTGGACCCCTCCCCCAGGGATGCGGGGCTACACCTTC
TRBV5-6	18	TRBJ1-6	TRBD1	NA	CASSSRTGGVTYNSPLHF	TGTGCCAGCAGCTCACGGACAGGCGGTGTAACCTATAATTCACCCCTCCACTTT
TRBV12-3/TRBV12-4	14	TRBJ1-2	TRBD1	NA	CASSLSQGGFGYTF	TGTGCCAGCAGTTTGTCCCAGGGGGGGTTTGGCTACACCTTC
TRBV2	14	TRBJ2-7	NA	few	CASSWEEGAREQYF	TGTGCCAGCAGTTGGGAGGAGGGGGCAAGGGAGCAGTACTTC